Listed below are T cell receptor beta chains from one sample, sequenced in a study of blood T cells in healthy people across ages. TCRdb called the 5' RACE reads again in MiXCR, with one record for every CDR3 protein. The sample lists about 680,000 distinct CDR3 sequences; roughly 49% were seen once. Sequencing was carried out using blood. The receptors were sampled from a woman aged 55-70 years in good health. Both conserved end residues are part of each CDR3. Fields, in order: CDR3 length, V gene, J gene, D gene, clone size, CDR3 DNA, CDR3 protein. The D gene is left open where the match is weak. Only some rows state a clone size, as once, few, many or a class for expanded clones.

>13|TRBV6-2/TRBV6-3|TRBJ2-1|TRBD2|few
TGTGCCAGCAGGGGGACTAGCGGGAATGAGCAGTTCTTC
CASRGTSGNEQFF
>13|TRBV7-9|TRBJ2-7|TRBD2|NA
TGTGCCAGCAGCCCCGGGAGGACACACGAGCAGTACTTC
CASSPGRTHEQYF
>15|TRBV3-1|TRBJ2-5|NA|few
TGTGCCAGCAGCCGGATCCACAGCAAACAAGAGACCCAGTACTTC
CASSRIHSKQETQYF
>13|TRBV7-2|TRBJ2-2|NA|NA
TGTGCCAGCAGCATCGATCTAGTCAGGGAGCTGTTTTTT
CASSIDLVRELFF
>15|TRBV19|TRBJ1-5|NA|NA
TGTGCCAGTAGTCTGACGGTGTACTTGGATCAGCCCCAGCATTTT
CASSLTVYLDQPQHF
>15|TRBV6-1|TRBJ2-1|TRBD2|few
TGTGCCAGCAAGCTGACTAGCGGGAGGGTCGATGAGCAGTTCTTC
CASKLTSGRVDEQFF
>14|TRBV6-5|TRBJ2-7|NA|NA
TGTGCCAGCAGTTCAGGGACATCTCACTACGAGCAGTACTTC
CASSSGTSHYEQYF
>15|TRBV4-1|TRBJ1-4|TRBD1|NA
TGCGCCAGCAGCCAAGGGGACAGCCCAAATGAAAAACTGTTTTTT
CASSQGDSPNEKLFF
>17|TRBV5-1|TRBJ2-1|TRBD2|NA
TGCGCCAGCAGCTTTTCCGGGACTAGCGGGAGAGGCAATGAGCAGTTCTTC
CASSFSGTSGRGNEQFF
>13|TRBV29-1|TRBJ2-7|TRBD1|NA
TGCAGCGGCCGGGACAGGGGAAATTACGAGCAGTACTTC
CSGRDRGNYEQYF
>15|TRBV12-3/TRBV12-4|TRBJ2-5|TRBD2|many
TGTGCCAGCAGCCGAGGGACTAGCGGGAAGGAGACCCAGTACTTC
CASSRGTSGKETQYF
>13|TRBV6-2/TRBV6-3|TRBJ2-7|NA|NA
TGTGCCAGCAGTTACACTCAGACCTACGAGCAGTACTTC
CASSYTQTYEQYF
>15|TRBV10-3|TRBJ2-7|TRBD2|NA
TGTGCCATCAGCCCAACTAGCGGGAGGTCCTACGAGCAGTACTTC
CAISPTSGRSYEQYF
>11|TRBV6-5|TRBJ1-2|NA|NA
TGTGCCAGCGGCTCCCAGGGACGCTACACCTTC
CASGSQGRYTF
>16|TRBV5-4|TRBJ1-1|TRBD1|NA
TGTGCCAGCAGCTTGACTGGACAGGACATGAACACTGAAGCTTTCTTT
CASSLTGQDMNTEAFF
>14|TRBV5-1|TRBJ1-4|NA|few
TGCGCCAGCAGCAACGGACAGCTTAATGAAAAACTGTTTTTT
CASSNGQLNEKLFF
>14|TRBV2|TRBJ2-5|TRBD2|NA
TGTGCCAGCAGACTAGCGGAGGGAGAGGGTGAGCAGTACTTC
CASRLAEGEGEQYF
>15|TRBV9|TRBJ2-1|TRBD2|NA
TGTGCCAGCAGCATAGCGGCTAGCGGGATTCATGAGCAGTTCTTC
CASSIAASGIHEQFF
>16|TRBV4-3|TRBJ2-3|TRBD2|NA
TGCGCCAGCAGCCAAGTGAGGGCGGGAGGGTCAGATACGCAGTATTTT
CASSQVRAGGSDTQYF
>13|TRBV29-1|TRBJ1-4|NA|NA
TGCAGCGTCCAGCGGGTCGAACGGGAAAAACTGTTTTTT
CSVQRVEREKLFF
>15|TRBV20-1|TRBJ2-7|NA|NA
TGCAGTGCTAGGCAATCCCGGGACACGTCCTACGAGCAGTACTTC
CSARQSRDTSYEQYF